This T cell receptor beta chain was recorded in a study of Ad26.COV2.S vaccination and SARS-CoV-2 variants. Study findings and constraints: In TCR breadth and depth analyses, total T cell responses may have been underestimated.

Remarks on this clone: Its antigen is unidentified.

Germline trimming cut 1 base from V and 6 bases from J; bases unmatched to any gene: 10. CDR1 is KGHSH and CDR2 is LQKENI in the germline V gene. The CDR3 has 16 residues. Treatment denoted: 15 to 20 received Ad26.COV2.S at low or high dose, single or two shots; 5 received placebo; per-sample allocation not given. Sampling was done on day 63 after the first vaccine or placebo injection. TCRdb's copy holds only in-frame clones and misses some; the assay was immunoSEQ multiplex PCR. The table records over 450,000 clones, 80% to 90% of them present only once. This receptor was taken from a person aged 18-60 years who received the Ad26.COV2.S COVID-19 vaccine or a placebo. This sequence joins TRBV18 and TRBJ2-7, with TRBD1 identical over 9 bases. Specimen: peripheral blood, collected in a trial of Ad26.COV2.S vaccine versus placebo. The CDR3 here is CASSPRGTGLGFEQYF. For the CDR3, the DNA is TGTGCCAGCTCACCACGGGGGACAGGGCTTGGGTTCGAGCAGTACTTC.